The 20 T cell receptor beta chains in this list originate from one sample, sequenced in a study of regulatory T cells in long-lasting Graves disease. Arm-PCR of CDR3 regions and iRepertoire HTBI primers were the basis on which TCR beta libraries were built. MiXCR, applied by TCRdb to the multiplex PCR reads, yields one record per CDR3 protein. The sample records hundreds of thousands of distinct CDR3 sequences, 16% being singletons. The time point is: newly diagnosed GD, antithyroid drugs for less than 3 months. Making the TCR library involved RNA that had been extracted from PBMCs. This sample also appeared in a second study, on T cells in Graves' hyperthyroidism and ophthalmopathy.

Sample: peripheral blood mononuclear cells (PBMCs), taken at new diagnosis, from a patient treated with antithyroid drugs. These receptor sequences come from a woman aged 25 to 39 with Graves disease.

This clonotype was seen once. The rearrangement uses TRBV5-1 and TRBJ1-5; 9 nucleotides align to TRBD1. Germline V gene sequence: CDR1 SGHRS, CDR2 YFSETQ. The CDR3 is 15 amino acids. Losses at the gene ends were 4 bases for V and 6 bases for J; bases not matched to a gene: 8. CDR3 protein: CASSIRTGDTQPQHF. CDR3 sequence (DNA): TGCGCCAGCAGCATCCGGACAGGGGATACTCAGCCCCAGCATTTT.

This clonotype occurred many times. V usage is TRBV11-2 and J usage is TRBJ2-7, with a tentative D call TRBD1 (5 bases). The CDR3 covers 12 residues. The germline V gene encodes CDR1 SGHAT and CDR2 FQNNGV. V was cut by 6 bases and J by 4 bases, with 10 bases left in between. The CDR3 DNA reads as TGTGCCAGCAGAACGACAGTTTACGAGCAGTACTTC. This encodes CASRTTVYEQYF.

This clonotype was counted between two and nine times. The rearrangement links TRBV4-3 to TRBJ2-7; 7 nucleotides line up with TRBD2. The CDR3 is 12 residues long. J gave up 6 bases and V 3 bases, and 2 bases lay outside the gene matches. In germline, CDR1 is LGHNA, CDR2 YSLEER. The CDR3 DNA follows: TGCGCCAGCAGCCACGGGAGGCTCGAGCAGTACTTC. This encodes CASSHGRLEQYF.

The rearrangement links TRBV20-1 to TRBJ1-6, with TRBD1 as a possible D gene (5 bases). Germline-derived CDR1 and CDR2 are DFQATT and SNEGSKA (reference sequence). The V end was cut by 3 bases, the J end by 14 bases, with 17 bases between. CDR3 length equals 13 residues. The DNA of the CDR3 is TGCAGTGCTAGTGGGGCTAACTTAAGGGCCCTCCACTTT. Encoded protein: CSASGANLRALHF.

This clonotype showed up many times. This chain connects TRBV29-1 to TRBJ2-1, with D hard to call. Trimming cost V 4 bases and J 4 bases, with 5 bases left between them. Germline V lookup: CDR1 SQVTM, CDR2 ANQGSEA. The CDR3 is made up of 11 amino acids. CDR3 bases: TGCAGCGTTGGAGATTACAATGAGCAGTTCTTC. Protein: CSVGDYNEQFF.

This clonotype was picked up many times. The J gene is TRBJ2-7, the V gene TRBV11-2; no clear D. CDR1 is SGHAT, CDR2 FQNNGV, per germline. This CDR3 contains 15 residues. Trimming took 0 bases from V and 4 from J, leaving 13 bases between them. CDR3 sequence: CASSLDPGRLYEQYF. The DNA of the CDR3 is TGTGCCAGCAGCTTAGACCCCGGACGGCTATACGAGCAGTACTTC.

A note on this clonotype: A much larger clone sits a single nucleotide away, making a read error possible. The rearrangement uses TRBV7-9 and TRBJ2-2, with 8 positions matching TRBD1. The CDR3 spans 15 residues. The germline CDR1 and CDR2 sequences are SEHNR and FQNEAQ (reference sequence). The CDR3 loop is CASSSGTGLTGGLFF. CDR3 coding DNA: TGTGCCAGCAGCTCAGGGACAGGCCTAACCGGGGGGCTGTTTTTT.

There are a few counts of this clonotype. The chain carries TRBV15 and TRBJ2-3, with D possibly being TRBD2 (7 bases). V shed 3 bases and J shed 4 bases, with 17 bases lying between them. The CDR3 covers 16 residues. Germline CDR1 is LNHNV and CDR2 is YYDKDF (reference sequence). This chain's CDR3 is CATSSRTVGRADTQYF. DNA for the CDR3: TGTGCCACCAGCAGTAGGACAGTTGGGAGGGCAGATACGCAGTATTTT.

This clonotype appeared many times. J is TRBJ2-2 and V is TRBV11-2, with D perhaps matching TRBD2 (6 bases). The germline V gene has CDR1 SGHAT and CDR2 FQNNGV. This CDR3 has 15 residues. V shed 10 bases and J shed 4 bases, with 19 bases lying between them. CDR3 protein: CATLPVRGSTGELFF. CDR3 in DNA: TGTGCCACCCTTCCTGTGCGGGGAAGCACCGGGGAGCTGTTTTTT. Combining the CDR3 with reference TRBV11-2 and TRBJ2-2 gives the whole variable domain EAGVAQSPRYKIIEKRQSVAFWCNPISGHATLYWYQQILGQGPKLLIQFQNNGVVDDSQLPKDRFSAERLKGVDSTLKIQPAKLEDSAVYLCATLPVRGSTGELFFGEGSRLTVL.

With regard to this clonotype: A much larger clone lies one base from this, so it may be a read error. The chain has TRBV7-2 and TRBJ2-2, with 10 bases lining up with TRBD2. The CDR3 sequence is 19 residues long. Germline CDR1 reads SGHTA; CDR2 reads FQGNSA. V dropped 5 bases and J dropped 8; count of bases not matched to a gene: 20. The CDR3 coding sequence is TGTGCCAGCAGCCGGACCGGGGCTAGCGGGAGCCCCACCAGGGGGGAGCTGTTTTTT. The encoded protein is CASSRTGASGSPTRGELFF.

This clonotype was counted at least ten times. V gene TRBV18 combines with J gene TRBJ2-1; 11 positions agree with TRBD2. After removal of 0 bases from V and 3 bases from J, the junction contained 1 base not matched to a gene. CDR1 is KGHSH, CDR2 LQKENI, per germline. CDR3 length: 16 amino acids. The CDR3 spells CASSPPGTSGYNEQFF. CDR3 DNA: TGTGCCAGCTCACCACCTGGGACTAGCGGCTACAATGAGCAGTTCTTC.

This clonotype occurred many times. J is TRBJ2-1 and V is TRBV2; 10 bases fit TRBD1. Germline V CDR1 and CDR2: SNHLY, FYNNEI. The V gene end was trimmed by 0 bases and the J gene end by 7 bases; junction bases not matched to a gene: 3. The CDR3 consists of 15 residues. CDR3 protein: CASSEAGTGANEQFF. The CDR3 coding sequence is TGTGCCAGCAGTGAAGCCGGGACAGGGGCTAATGAGCAGTTCTTC.

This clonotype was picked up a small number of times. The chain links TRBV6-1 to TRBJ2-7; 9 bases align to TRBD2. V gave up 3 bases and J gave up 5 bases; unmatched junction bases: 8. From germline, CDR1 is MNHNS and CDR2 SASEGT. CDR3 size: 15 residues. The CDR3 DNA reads TGTGCCAGCAGTGAGGGCCCGGGACTAGCCAACGAGCAGTACTTC. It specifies CASSEGPGLANEQYF.

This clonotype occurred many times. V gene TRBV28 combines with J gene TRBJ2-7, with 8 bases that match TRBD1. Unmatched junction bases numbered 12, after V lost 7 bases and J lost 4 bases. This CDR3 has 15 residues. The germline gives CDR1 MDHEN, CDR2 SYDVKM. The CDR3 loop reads CASTRTGFEDYEQYF. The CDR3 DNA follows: TGTGCCAGCACCCGGACAGGGTTTGAGGATTACGAGCAGTACTTC.

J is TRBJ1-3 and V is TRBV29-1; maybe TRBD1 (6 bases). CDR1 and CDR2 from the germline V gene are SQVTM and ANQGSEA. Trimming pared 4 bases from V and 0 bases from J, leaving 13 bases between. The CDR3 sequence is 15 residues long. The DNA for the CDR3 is TGCAGCGTTGCCCGGGACACACGCTCTGGAAACACCATATATTTT. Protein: CSVARDTRSGNTIYF.

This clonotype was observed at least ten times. CDR3 in amino acids: CASGNGIEAGYTF. In nucleotides, the CDR3 is TGTGCCAGCGGCAACGGGATTGAGGCTGGCTACACCTTC. The genes are TRBV6-1 and TRBJ1-2, with D unresolved. This CDR3 spans 13 amino acids. The V end was cut by 8 bases, the J end by 7 bases, with 17 bases between. Germline V lookup: CDR1 MNHNS, CDR2 SASEGT.

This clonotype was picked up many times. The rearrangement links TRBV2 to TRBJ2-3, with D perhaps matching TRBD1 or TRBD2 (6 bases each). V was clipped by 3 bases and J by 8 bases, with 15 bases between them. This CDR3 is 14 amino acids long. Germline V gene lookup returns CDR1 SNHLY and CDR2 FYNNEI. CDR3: CASSERQVGGTQYF. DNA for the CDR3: TGTGCCAGCAGTGAGCGACAGGTGGGAGGTACGCAGTATTTT.

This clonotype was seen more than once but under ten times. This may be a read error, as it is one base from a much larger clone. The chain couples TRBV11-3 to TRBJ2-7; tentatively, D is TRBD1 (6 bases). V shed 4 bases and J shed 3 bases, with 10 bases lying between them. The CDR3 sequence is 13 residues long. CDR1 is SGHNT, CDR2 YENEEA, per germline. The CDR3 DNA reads TGTGCCAGCAGCTCCCGGGACAACTACGAGCAGTACTTC. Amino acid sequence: CASSSRDNYEQYF.

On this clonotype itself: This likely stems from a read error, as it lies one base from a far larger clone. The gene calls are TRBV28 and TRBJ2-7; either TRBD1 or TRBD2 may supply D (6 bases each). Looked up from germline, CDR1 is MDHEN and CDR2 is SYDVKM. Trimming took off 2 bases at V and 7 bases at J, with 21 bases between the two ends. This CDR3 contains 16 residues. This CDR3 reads CASSLGIGGRGDEQYF. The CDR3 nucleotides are TGTGCCAGCAGTTTAGGGATCGGGGGCCGGGGCGATGAGCAGTACTTC.

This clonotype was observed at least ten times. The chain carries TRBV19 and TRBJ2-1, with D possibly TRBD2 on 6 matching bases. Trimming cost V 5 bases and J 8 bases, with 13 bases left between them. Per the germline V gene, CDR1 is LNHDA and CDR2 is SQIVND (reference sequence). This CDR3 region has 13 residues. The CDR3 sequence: CASSYPGEDEQFF. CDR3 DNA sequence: TGTGCCAGTAGTTATCCGGGAGAGGATGAGCAGTTCTTC.